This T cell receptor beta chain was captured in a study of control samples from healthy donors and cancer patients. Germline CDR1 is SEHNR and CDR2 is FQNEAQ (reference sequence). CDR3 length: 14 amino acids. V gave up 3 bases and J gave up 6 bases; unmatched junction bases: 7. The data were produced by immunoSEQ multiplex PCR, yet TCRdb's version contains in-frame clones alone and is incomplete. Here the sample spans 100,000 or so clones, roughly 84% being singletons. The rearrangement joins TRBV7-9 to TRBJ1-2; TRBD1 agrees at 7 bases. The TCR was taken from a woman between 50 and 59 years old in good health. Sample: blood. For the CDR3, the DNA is TGTGCCAGCAGCTTTTGGACAGGAAGGGATGGCTACACCTTC. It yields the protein CASSFWTGRDGYTF.